This T cell receptor beta chain was observed in a study of OX40 agonist ivuxolimab in advanced cancers. Study overall: Enrollees could have had prior anti-PD-1, anti-PD-L1 or anti-CTLA-4 therapy, which approximately 40% had received.

The CDR3 loop spans 17 amino acids. Trimming removed 4 bases from V and 1 base from J, with 18 bases in between. Germline V gene lookup returns CDR1 SGHNT and CDR2 YYREEE (reference sequence). Clones were sequenced by immunoSEQ multiplex PCR, and TCRdb holds only the in-frame ones, with some missing. The sample yields some 60,000 clones, around 86% seen once. This TCR was sampled from an adult with an advanced solid tumor such as melanoma, head and neck, liver or kidney cancer. The sequencing used CD4+ or CD8+ T cells sorted from blood, collected in a trial of the OX40 agonist ivuxolimab. The chain employs TRBV5-4 and TRBJ2-1; D remains ambiguous. DNA of the CDR3: TGTGCCAGCAGCCCCGGAGTCGGAGCGAGTTCCTACAATGAGCAGTTCTTC. Its translation is CASSPGVGASSYNEQFF.